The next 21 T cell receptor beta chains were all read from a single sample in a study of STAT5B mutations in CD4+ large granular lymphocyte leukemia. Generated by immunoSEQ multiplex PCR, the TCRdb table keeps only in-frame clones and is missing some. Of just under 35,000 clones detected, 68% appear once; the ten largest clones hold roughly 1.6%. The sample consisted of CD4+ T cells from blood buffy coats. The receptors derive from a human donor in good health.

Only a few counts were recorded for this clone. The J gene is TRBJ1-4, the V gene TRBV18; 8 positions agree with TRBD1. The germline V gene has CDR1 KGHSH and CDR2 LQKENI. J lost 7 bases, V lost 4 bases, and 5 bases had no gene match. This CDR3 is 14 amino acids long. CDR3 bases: TGTGCCAGCTCACGGGCAGGGGGCCTTGAAAAACTGTTTTTT. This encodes CASSRAGGLEKLFF.

CDR3 sequence: CASSLAAGRSVDEQYF. CDR3 DNA sequence: TGTGCCAGCAGCTTAGCCGCCGGGCGATCTGTCGACGAGCAGTACTTC. The chain is built from TRBV7-2 and TRBJ2-7; D remains ambiguous. Between the trimmed V and J ends, which lost 0 bases and 5 bases, there was a span of 17 bases. The germline gives CDR1 SGHTA, CDR2 FQGNSA. The CDR3 contains 16 residues.

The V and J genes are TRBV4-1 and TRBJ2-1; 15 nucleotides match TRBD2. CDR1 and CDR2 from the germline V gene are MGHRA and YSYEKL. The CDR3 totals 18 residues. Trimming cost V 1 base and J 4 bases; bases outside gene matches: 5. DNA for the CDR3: TGCGCCAGCAGCCAAGTCCCCGGGACTAGCGGGGGGTACAATGAGCAGTTCTTC. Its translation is CASSQVPGTSGGYNEQFF.

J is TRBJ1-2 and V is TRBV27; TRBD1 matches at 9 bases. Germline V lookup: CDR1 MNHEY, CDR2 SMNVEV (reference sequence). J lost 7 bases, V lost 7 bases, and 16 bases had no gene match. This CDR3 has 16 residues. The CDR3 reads CASTTTGTGSSGGYTF. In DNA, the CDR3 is TGTGCCAGCACCACTACGGGGACAGGGAGTTCGGGTGGCTACACCTTC.

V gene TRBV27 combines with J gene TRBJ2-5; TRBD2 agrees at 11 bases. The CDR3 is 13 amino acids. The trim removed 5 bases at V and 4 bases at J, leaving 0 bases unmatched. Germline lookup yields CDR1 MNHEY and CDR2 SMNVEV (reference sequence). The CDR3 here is CASSGLAGETQYF. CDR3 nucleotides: TGTGCCAGCAGTGGACTAGCGGGAGAGACCCAGTACTTC.

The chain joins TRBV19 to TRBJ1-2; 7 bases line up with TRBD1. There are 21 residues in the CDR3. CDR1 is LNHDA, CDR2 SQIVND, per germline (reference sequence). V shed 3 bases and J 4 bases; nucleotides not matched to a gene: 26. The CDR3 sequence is CASSMIGLGSSGQLGIYGYTF. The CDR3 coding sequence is TGTGCCAGTAGTATGATAGGCTTAGGGAGCTCGGGACAGCTCGGTATCTATGGCTACACCTTC.

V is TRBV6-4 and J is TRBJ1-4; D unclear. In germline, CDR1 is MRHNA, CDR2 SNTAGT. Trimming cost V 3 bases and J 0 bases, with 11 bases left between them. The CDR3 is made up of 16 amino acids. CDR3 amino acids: CASSELTHATNEKLFF. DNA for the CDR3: TGTGCCAGCAGTGAATTGACACACGCAACTAATGAAAAACTGTTTTTT.

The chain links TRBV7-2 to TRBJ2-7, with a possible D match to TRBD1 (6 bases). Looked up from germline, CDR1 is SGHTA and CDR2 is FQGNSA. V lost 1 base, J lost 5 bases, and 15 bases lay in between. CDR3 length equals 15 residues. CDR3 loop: CASSLGVGAMDEQYF. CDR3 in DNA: TGTGCCAGCAGCTTAGGGGTGGGGGCAATGGACGAGCAGTACTTC.

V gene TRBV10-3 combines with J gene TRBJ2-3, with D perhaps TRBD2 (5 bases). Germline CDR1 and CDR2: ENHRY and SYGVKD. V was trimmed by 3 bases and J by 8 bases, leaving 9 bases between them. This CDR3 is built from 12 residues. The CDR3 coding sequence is TGTGCCATCAGTGACCCTGCGGGTACGCAGTATTTT. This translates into CAISDPAGTQYF.

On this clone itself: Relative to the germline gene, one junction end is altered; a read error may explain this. The CDR3 is CASSYSPLSAHEQFF. The DNA of the CDR3 is TGTGCCAGCAGCTACTCCCCCCTCAGCGCACATGAGCAGTTCTTC. This chain uses TRBV6-5 with TRBJ2-1; no firm D call. The length of the CDR3 is 15 residues. Germline CDR1 MNHEY, CDR2 SVGAGI.

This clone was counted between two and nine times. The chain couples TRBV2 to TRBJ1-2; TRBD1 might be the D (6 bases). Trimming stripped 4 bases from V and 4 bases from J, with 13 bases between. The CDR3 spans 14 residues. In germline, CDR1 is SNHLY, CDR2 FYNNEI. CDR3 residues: CASSAQTGSYGYTF. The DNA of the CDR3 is TGTGCCAGCAGTGCACAGACAGGATCCTATGGCTACACCTTC. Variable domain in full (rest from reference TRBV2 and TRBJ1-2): EPEVTQTPSHQVTQMGQEVILRCVPISNHLYFYWYRQILGQKVEFLVSFYNNEISEKSEIFDDQFSVERPDGSNFTLKIRSTKLEDSAMYFCASSAQTGSYGYTFGSGTRLTVV.

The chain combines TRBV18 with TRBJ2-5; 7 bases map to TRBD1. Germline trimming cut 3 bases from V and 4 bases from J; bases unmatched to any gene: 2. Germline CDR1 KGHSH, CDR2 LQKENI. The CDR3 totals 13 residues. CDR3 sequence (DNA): TGTGCCAGCTCACCGACAGGGACAGAGACCCAGTACTTC. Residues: CASSPTGTETQYF.

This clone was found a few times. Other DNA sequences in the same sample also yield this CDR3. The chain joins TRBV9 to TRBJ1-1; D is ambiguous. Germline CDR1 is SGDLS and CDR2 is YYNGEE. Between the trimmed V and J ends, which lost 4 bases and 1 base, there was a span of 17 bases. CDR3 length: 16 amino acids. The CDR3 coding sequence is TGTGCCAGCAGCTCACGGGCGGGAGGAGGGAACACTGAAGCTTTCTTT. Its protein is CASSSRAGGGNTEAFF.

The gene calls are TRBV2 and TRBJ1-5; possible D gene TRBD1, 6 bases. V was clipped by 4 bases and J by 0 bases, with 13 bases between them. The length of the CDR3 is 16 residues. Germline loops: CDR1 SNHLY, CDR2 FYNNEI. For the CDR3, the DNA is TGTGCCAGCAGTGGCCAGGGGCCATATAGCAATCAGCCCCAGCATTTT. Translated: CASSGQGPYSNQPQHF.

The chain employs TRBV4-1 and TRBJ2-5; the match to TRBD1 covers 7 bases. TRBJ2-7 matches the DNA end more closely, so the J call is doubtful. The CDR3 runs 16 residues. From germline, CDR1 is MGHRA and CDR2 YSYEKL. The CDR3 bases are TGCGCCAGCAGCCCTCAACAGGGGATTACCTCCTACGAGCAGTACTTC. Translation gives CASSPQQGITSYEQYF.

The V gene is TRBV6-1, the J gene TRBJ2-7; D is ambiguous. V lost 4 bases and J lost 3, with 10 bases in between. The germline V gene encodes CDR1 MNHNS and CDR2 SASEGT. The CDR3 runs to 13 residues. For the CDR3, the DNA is TGTGCCAGCAGTGGAGTACTGGGCTACGAGCAGTACTTC. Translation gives CASSGVLGYEQYF.

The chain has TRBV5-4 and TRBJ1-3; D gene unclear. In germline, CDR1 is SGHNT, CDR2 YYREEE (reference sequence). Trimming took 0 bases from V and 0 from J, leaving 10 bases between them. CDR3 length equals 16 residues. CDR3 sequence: CASSLDSDLSGNTIYF. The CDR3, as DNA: TGTGCCAGCAGCTTGGACAGCGACCTCTCTGGAAACACCATATATTTT. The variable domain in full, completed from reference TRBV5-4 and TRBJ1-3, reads ETGVTQSPTHLIKTRGQQVTLRCSSQSGHNTVSWYQQALGQGPQFIFQYYREEENGRGNFPPRFSGLQFPNYSSELNVNALELDDSALYLCASSLDSDLSGNTIYFGEGSWLTVV.

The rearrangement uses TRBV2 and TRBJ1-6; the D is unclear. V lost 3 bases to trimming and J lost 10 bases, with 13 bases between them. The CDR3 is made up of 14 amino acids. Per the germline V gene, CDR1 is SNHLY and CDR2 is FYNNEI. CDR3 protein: CASSDLVTRSPLHF. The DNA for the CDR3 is TGTGCCAGCAGTGACTTAGTTACAAGATCACCCCTCCACTTT.

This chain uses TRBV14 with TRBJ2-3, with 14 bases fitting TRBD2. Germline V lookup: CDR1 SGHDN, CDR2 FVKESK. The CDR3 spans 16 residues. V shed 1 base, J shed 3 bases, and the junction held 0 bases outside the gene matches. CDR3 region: CASSQGTSGGTDTQYF. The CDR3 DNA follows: TGTGCCAGCAGCCAAGGGACTAGCGGGGGGACAGATACGCAGTATTTT.

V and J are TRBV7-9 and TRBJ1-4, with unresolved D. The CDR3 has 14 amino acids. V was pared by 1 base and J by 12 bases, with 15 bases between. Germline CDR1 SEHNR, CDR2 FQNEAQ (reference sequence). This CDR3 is CASSLGGRGVQLFF. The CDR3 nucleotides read TGTGCCAGCAGCTTAGGTGGACGGGGAGTGCAACTGTTTTTT.

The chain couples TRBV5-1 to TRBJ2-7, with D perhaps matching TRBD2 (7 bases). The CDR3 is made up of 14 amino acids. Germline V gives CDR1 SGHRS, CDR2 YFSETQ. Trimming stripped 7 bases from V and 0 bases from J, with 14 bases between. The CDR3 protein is CASARGDNSYEQYF. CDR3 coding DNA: TGCGCCAGCGCCCGGGGGGACAACTCCTACGAGCAGTACTTC.